One sample yielded the 6 T cell receptor beta chains listed below, sequenced in a study of regulatory T cells in long-lasting Graves disease. Time point meaning: newly diagnosed GD, antithyroid drugs for less than 3 months. PBMC-extracted RNA yielded the TCR library. iRepertoire HTBI primers and Arm-PCR of CDR3 regions built TCR beta libraries. Each CDR3 protein is one row after TCRdb ran MiXCR on the multiplex PCR reads. Of about 540,000 distinct CDR3 sequences in the sample, approximately 15% were seen once. The same data also contributed to another study, on T cells in Graves' hyperthyroidism and ophthalmopathy.

The sample in question was peripheral blood mononuclear cells (PBMCs), obtained at new diagnosis, from a patient treated with antithyroid drugs. These receptors originate from a man aged 25-40 years with Graves disease.

In its sample, this clonotype was seen many times. The rearrangement links TRBV6-1 to TRBJ1-1; 7 bases match TRBD1. The CDR3 is 15 amino acids. Germline values: CDR1 MNHNS, CDR2 SASEGT. Trimming removed 5 bases from V and 2 bases from J; junction bases left unmatched: 8. The CDR3 region is CASSTRQGSNTEAFF. The CDR3 nucleotides read TGTGCCAGCAGTACGCGACAGGGATCAAACACTGAAGCTTTCTTT.

This chain joins TRBV5-8 and TRBJ2-3; D might be TRBD2 (5 bases). V lost 4 bases and J lost 0, with 12 bases in between. CDR1 is SGHTS and CDR2 is YDEGEE in the germline V gene. The CDR3 is made up of 15 amino acids. CDR3 in amino acids: CASSPWLASTDTQYF. The CDR3, as DNA: TGTGCCAGCAGCCCCTGGCTAGCTAGCACAGATACGCAGTATTTT.

This clonotype was detected only a few times. The CDR3 loop reads CASLVGAGSETQYF. CDR3 DNA: TGCGCCAGCCTCGTCGGGGCGGGATCCGAGACCCAGTACTTC. J is TRBJ2-5 and V is TRBV5-1; a weak D match, TRBD2 (6 bases). The CDR3 is 14 residues long. V gave up 7 bases and J gave up 5 bases, with 18 bases separating them. CDR1 and CDR2 (germline): SGHRS, YFSETQ.

Many counts were recorded for this clonotype. The chain uses TRBV30 and TRBJ1-1; D perhaps matches TRBD1 (5 bases). The CDR3 has 14 residues. CDR1 and CDR2 (germline): GTSNPN, SVGIG (reference sequence). Deletions cut 4 bases from V and 4 bases from J, with 16 bases between. The CDR3 reads CAWKVSGAGTEAFF. Written as DNA, the CDR3 is TGTGCCTGGAAAGTCTCCGGGGCCGGCACTGAAGCTTTCTTT.

The V call is TRBV20-1, the J call TRBJ2-7; TRBD2 matches at 10 bases. The V gene end was trimmed by 0 bases and the J gene end by 2 bases; junction bases not matched to a gene: 4. This CDR3 region has 15 residues. Germline CDR1 DFQATT, CDR2 SNEGSKA (reference sequence). The CDR3 loop is CSARDVAGGPYEQYF. In DNA form, the CDR3 reads TGCAGTGCTAGAGATGTAGCGGGGGGCCCCTACGAGCAGTACTTC.

This clonotype was seen just once. The chain uses TRBV10-3 and TRBJ2-1; weak D call: TRBD2 (6 bases). CDR3 length equals 16 residues. The V end was cut by 0 bases, the J end by 5 bases, with 14 bases between. CDR1 and CDR2 (germline): ENHRY, SYGVKD. CDR3 residues: CAISESIRETNNEQFF. Here the CDR3 DNA reads TGTGCCATCAGTGAGTCAATACGGGAGACAAACAATGAGCAGTTCTTC.